A single TCR beta chain is shown here with its context. Its antigen is not identified. In germline, CDR1 is SGHDT, CDR2 YYEEEE. Trimming removed 2 bases from V and 1 base from J; junction bases left unmatched: 8. This CDR3 is built from 16 residues. This entry comes from a study of OX40 agonist ivuxolimab in advanced cancers. For the study at large: Enrolled patients in dose escalation had cancers that were hepatocellular carcinoma, melanoma, renal cell or head and neck cancer. Partial responses were achieved by three patients, one with hepatocellular carcinoma and two with cutaneous melanoma. Study conclusions and caveats: Specificity for antigen went undetermined in the expanded peripheral T cells.

Here immunoSEQ multiplex PCR was the method, and the copy in TCRdb shows in-frame clones only, minus some. The table lists tens of thousands of clones, 75% to 90% of them singletons. The rearrangement uses TRBV5-6 and TRBJ2-5, with 7 bases identical to TRBD1. The input for sequencing was CD4+ or CD8+ T cells sorted from blood, taken in a trial of the OX40 agonist ivuxolimab. The sequence came from an adult with an advanced solid tumor such as melanoma, head and neck, liver or kidney cancer. The CDR3 here is CASSLLERDSQETQYF. The DNA of the CDR3 is TGTGCCAGCAGCTTATTGGAGAGGGACAGCCAAGAGACCCAGTACTTC.